This T cell receptor beta chain was documented in a study of neurological immune-mediated disorders. CDR1 MGHRA and CDR2 YSYEKL come from the germline V gene. The V segment lost 3 bases and the J segment 4 bases; nucleotides outside the gene matches: 8. The CDR3 length is 16 residues. This clonotype was seen ten or more times. TCRdb called the 5' RACE reads again in MiXCR, with one record for every CDR3 protein. The profile shows 120,000 or so distinct CDR3 sequences, more than 2.5% of them singletons. The sample taken for sequencing was PBMCs. The chain has TRBV4-1 and TRBJ2-2; 7 nucleotides agree with TRBD2. The clonotype comes from a woman aged 25 to 39 with multiple sclerosis. CDR3 region: CASSQGGGIGTGELFF. The CDR3 DNA reads as TGCGCCAGCAGCCAGGGGGGGGGAATCGGCACCGGGGAGCTGTTTTTT.